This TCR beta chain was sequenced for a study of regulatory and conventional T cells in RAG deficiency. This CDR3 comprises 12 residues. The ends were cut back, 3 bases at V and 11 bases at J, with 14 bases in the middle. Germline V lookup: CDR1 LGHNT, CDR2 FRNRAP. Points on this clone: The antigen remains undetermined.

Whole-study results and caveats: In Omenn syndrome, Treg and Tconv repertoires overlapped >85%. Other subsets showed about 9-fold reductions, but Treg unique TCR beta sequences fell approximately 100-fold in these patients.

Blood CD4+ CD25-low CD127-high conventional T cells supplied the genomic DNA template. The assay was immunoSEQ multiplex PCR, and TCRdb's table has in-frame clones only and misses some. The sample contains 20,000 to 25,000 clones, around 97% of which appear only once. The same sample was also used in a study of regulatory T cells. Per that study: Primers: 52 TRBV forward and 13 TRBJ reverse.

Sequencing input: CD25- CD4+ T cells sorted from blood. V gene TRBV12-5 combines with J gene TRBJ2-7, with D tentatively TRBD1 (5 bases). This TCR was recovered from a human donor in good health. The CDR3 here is CASGLETVKKYF. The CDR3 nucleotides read TGTGCTAGTGGTTTAGAGACAGTAAAAAAGTACTTC. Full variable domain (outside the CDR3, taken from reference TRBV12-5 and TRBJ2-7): DARVTQTPRHKVTEMGQEVTMRCQPILGHNTVFWYRQTMMQGLELLAYFRNRAPLDDSGMPKDRFSAEMPDATLATLKIQPSEPRDSAVYFCASGLETVKKYFGPGTRLTVT.